This T cell receptor (beta chain) was sequenced for a study of blood T cell repertoires in COVID-19. As for the study in general: COVID-19 samples from acute and convalescent phases originated in the United States, Italy and Spain.

In the authors' methods: By means of reference gene primer amplification, nucleated cell counts were estimated. Measured with immunoSEQ multiplex PCR; TCRdb has only the in-frame clones, and not every one. V and J calls and clone size follow that table, whereas D and trimming were derived from the DNA. This table holds about 79,000 clones, approximately 90% found once. V dropped 3 bases and J dropped 2 bases, with 14 bases sitting between them. CDR1 is GTSNPN and CDR2 is SVGIG in the germline V gene (reference sequence). The CDR3 has 14 amino acids. This clone was seen a handful of times. Material: peripheral blood. This sequence was found in a man over 45 with active COVID-19. The V and J genes are TRBV30 and TRBJ2-7; perhaps TRBD1 as D (6 bases). CDR3 DNA sequence: TGTGCCTGGAGCCAACAGGGAATGGCCTACGAGCAGTACTTC. Amino acids: CAWSQQGMAYEQYF.